This T cell receptor (beta chain) came from a study of human T cells and chemical hapten exposure. Findings and caveats of the study: Counts of expanded TCRs at PT1 were positively correlated with patch test score. All donors were alopecia patients, so their immunity may differ from that of healthy people.

Comment on this clonotype: Antigen: not known.

Trimming cost V 0 bases and J 4 bases, with 8 bases left between them. The CDR3 covers 14 residues. In germline, CDR1 is SGDLS, CDR2 YYNGEE. TCRdb re-analysed the RACE reads in MiXCR, keeping a single row per CDR3 protein. This table holds 350,000 or so distinct CDR3 sequences, about 7% found once. Time point reported: patch test 1, 2 weeks after DPC sensitization. Treatment defined: therapeutic diphenylcyclopropenone sensitization with weekly scalp DPC. This chain uses TRBV9 with TRBJ2-1; maybe TRBD1 (6 bases). The sample in question was whole blood, obtained in connection with sensitization to the hapten diphenylcyclopropenone (DPC). The receptor's source is a woman between 18 and 29 years old with alopecia areata. Some clones in this sample may be carry-over from other donors' samples. CDR3 coding DNA: TGTGCCAGCAGCGTAGGAGGGGGTTACAATGAGCAGTTCTTC. Amino acids: CASSVGGGYNEQFF.